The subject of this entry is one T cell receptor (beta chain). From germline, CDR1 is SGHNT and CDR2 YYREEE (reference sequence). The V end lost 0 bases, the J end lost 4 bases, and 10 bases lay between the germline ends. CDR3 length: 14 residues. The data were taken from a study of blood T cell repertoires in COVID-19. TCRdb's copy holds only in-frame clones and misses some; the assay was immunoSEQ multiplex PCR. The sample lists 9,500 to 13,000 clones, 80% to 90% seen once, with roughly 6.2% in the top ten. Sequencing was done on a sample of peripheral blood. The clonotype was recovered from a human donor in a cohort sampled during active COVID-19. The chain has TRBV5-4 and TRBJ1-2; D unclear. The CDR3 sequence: CASSLGGSVYGYTF. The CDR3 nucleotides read TGTGCCAGCAGCTTGGGAGGGAGCGTCTATGGCTACACCTTC.